Listed here is a single T cell receptor (beta chain). There is no known antigen for this receptor. Per-base qualities were not stored, and no clone one base away is much larger. The CDR3 regions of human TCRbeta chains were analyzed by immunosequencing. The original pipeline was this. TCRs in the repertoires were matched against a reference library of SARS-CoV-2-specific TCRs that had been generated with the MIRA antigen-specificity platform. Breadth meant the fraction of unique TCRs that were SARS-CoV-2-associated, whereas depth meant the fraction of total T cells that were SARS-CoV-2-associated. Using the MIRA data, every spike-specific TCR was mapped to the spike region that the TCR reacted to and assigned to either a CD4 or a CD8 class. Log10-transformed breadth and depth values were compared by one-way ANOVA with Sidak's multiple comparisons tests. Drawn from immuneACCESS, this table holds only the in-frame rearrangements with V and J called that TCRdb kept. Clones are partly lost; checked studies trace under half to an unresolved V gene and leave the rest unexplained. The V and J calls and clone size come from that table; D and trimming were worked out from the DNA. This sample has approximately 89,000 clones in its table, and over 80% of those were observed once. Roughly 10% of the sample rests with the top ten.

The entry originates in a study of T cell responses to AZD1222 COVID-19 vaccine (dated by TCRdb to the early 2020s). About the investigation overall: A total of about 230 trial participants underwent TCR sequencing, of whom 200 to 220 received two doses of AZD1222 and some 25 received two doses of the MenACWY control vaccine. Enrollment into the trials was organized by age into subgroups of 18-55, 56-69 and 70-plus years, and those subgroups contained about 150, 27 and 61 TCR-sequenced participants, respectively.

The paper as a whole reports these results and caveats: Conclusions about previously exposed vaccinees were limited because only six or seven AZD1222 recipients were SARS-CoV-2 seropositive at baseline. In the small 56-69-year group, the increase in depth fell short of significance, most likely because of low power. Because no day 14 peak-response samples were available, repertoires were characterized only after the peak T cell response. Participants were mostly white British, with more females than males. The authors suggested clonal diversity may have been underestimated. Reportedly, almost half of the unique spike-specific TCRs recognized epitopes lying outside the regions that are mutated in the B.1.351 and B.1.1.7 variants. After two AZD1222 doses, both the breadth and the depth of spike-specific TCRs were significantly higher than at day 0 and than in MenACWY recipients. The vaccine-associated CD4 TCRs covered the entire spike protein, and the dominant responses fell in regions 160-218 and 743-854.

This specimen's time point label, per the study, means: about 28 days (+/-7) after the second vaccine dose. Because spike-specific TCR depth and breadth did not differ between the two schedules, AZD1222 recipients who got a second dose at roughly 4 weeks were pooled with those who got a second dose at roughly 12 weeks. Vaccinee samples came from UK trials COV001 and COV002, including a single-blind randomized controlled phase 2/3 trial of AZD1222 (ChAdOx1 nCoV-19) in healthy adults. For TCRbeta chain sequencing, PBMC samples were collected from trial participants at day 0 and at day 28 after the second dose. Reading the germline V gene gives CDR1 MDHEN and CDR2 SYDVKM. Relative to germline, V is 2 bases shorter and J is 12 bases shorter, with 7 bases between their ends. The CDR3 runs 11 amino acids, cysteine and phenylalanine included. Just the 33-base CDR3 DNA is kept, in frame starting at base 1.

The chain is assembled from TRBV28 and TRBJ1-4; the D gene lacks a confident call. The sequencing used peripheral blood, collected 28 days after the second AZD1222 dose. This TCR derives from an adult who received the AZD1222 COVID-19 vaccine. The CDR3 in this case is CASSLNVELFF. The DNA reads as follows: TGTGCCAGCAGTTTAAATGTAGAACTGTTTTTT. Reference TRBV28 and TRBJ1-4 proteins supply the regions before and after the CDR3; the full variable domain is: DVKVTQSSRYLVKRTGEKVFLECVQDMDHENMFWYRQDPGLGLRLIYFSYDVKMKEKGDIPEGYSVSREKKERFSLILESASTNQTSMYLCASSLNVELFFGSGTQLSVL.